Presented here are 18 T cell receptor beta chains from one specimen sequenced in a study of blood T cell repertoires in COVID-19. The assay was immunoSEQ multiplex PCR, and TCRdb's table has in-frame clones only and misses some. The data hold over 110,000 clones, with roughly 88% observed a single time. What was sequenced was peripheral blood. These receptors all come from a human donor in a cohort sampled during active COVID-19.

V is TRBV5-1 and J is TRBJ1-1; D perhaps matches TRBD1 (6 bases). The CDR3 is 17 amino acids. The germline V and J ends were trimmed by 4 bases and 1 base, with 20 bases remaining between them. Per germline, CDR1 SGHRS and CDR2 YFSETQ. CDR3 DNA: TGCGCCAGCAGCCGACGACAACTACAGGGAAGGAACACTGAAGCTTTCTTT. Translation gives CASSRRQLQGRNTEAFF.

The gene calls are TRBV30 and TRBJ1-5, with D perhaps matching TRBD1 (5 bases). The CDR3 runs 15 residues. Germline CDR1 reads GTSNPN; CDR2 reads SVGIG (reference sequence). V gave up 0 bases and J gave up 1 base, with 10 bases separating them. Here the CDR3 DNA reads TGTGCCTGGAGTGTCGGAGGGGCAAGCAATCAGCCCCAGCATTTT. Translated: CAWSVGGASNQPQHF.

Only one count was recorded for this clone. This chain uses TRBV6-1 with TRBJ1-1; a weak D match, TRBD1 (5 bases). The CDR3 length is 13 residues. V was shortened by 2 bases and J by 1 base, with 5 bases between the two germline ends. The V gene's germline CDR1 is MNHNS and CDR2 SASEGT. For the CDR3, the DNA is TGTGCCAGCAGTGAACAGGGGAACACTGAAGCTTTCTTT. Its translation: CASSEQGNTEAFF.

The V call is TRBV4-3, the J call TRBJ1-1; maybe TRBD1 (6 bases). Germline lookup yields CDR1 LGHNA and CDR2 YSLEER. This CDR3 region has 16 residues. V was pared by 1 base and J by 1 base, with 13 bases between. The CDR3 bases are TGCGCCAGCAGCCAAGGGACAGTTCATCCGAACACTGAAGCTTTCTTT. This codes for CASSQGTVHPNTEAFF.

In its sample, this clone was seen a few times. CDR3 sequence: CASSIMTGADSPLHF. The DNA of the CDR3 is TGTGCCAGTAGTATAATGACAGGGGCGGATTCACCCCTCCACTTT. The chain combines TRBV19 with TRBJ1-6; 8 bases align to TRBD1. Trimming took 2 bases from V and 8 from J; bases not matched to a gene: 5. CDR1 and CDR2 (germline): LNHDA, SQIVND (reference sequence). The CDR3 contains 15 residues.

CDR3 sequence (DNA): TGTGCCAGCAGCTTAGGACAGGGCCAAGGCGAGCAGTACTTC. Protein sequence: CASSLGQGQGEQYF. The V gene is TRBV7-6, the J gene TRBJ2-7; 7 bases fit TRBD1. V trimming: 1 base; J trimming: 6 bases; junction bases outside the gene matches: 6. Germline CDR1 reads SGHVS; CDR2 reads FNYEAQ. CDR3 length: 14 residues.

In DNA form, the CDR3 reads TGTGCCAGCAGCTCAGTCAGGGGACAGCCCCAGCATTTT. This sequence encodes CASSSVRGQPQHF. The V gene is TRBV11-1, the J gene TRBJ1-5; the D gene is possibly TRBD1 (6 bases). Trimming stripped 4 bases from V and 7 bases from J, with 11 bases between. Germline V gene sequence: CDR1 SGHAT, CDR2 FQDESV (reference sequence). There are 13 residues in the CDR3.

The genes are TRBV7-9 and TRBJ1-2; TRBD1 aligns across 7 bases. Germline trimming cut 4 bases from V and 7 bases from J; bases unmatched to any gene: 12. In germline, CDR1 is SEHNR, CDR2 FQNEAQ (reference sequence). This CDR3 has 15 amino acids. CDR3: CASSSPERQGSGYTF. CDR3 nucleotide sequence: TGTGCCAGCAGCTCCCCGGAGCGACAGGGCTCTGGCTACACCTTC.

The V and J genes are TRBV3-1 (or the pseudogene TRBV3-2) and TRBJ1-3; the match to TRBD1 covers 10 bases. The V gene end was trimmed by 5 bases and the J gene end by 1 base; junction bases not matched to a gene: 2. The germline CDR1 and CDR2 sequences are LGHDT and YNNKEL (reference sequence). CDR3 length: 15 amino acids. The DNA of the CDR3 is TGTGCCAGCAGCGACAGGGGGCGGTCTGGAAACACCATATATTTT. It yields the protein CASSDRGRSGNTIYF.

Remarks on this clone: Other DNA sequences of this sample code for an identical CDR3. The CDR3 DNA follows: TGTGCCAGCAGTGAAACAGGGGGCTATGGCTACACCTTC. Its protein product is CASSETGGYGYTF. The V call is TRBV6-1, the J call TRBJ1-2; 8 bases are a match to TRBD1. Germline V CDR1 and CDR2: MNHNS, SASEGT. The CDR3 consists of 13 residues. V lost 2 bases to trimming and J lost 4 bases; unmatched junction nucleotides: 0.

CDR3 region: CASRAGVGQPQHF. CDR3 in DNA: TGTGCCAGCAGAGCAGGGGTTGGTCAGCCCCAGCATTTT. The chain has TRBV25-1 and TRBJ1-5; a weak D match, TRBD1 (6 bases). This CDR3 contains 13 residues. The V end lost 6 bases, the J end lost 6 bases, and 12 bases lay between the germline ends. The germline gives CDR1 MGHDK, CDR2 SYGVNS. The variable domain in full, with the rest retrieved from reference TRBV25-1 and TRBJ1-5, is EADIYQTPRYLVIGTGKKITLECSQTMGHDKMYWYQQDPGMELHLIHYSYGVNSTEKGDLSSESTVSRIRTEHFPLTLESARPSHTSQYLCASRAGVGQPQHFGDGTRLSIL.

The V gene is TRBV19, the J gene TRBJ1-1; 9 nucleotides agree with TRBD1. V was clipped by 1 base and J by 4 bases; unmatched bases: 4. Per the germline V gene, CDR1 is LNHDA and CDR2 is SQIVND (reference sequence). The length of the CDR3 is 15 residues. The CDR3 nucleotides are TGTGCCAGTAGTATAGGAGGGACAGGGATCACTGAAGCTTTCTTT. This codes for CASSIGGTGITEAFF.

The chain employs TRBV7-9 and TRBJ1-2, with a tentative D call TRBD1 (6 bases). V was cut by 10 bases and J by 7 bases, with 22 bases left in between. Germline CDR1 is SEHNR and CDR2 is FQNEAQ (reference sequence). The CDR3 is 14 amino acids. This chain's CDR3 is CATITPTGLAGYTF. The CDR3 DNA follows: TGTGCCACCATTACACCCACAGGGTTGGCTGGCTACACCTTC.

As to this clone: Mismatch with germline at one junction end may stem from a read error. This chain connects TRBV29-1 to TRBJ1-2; 8 bases map to TRBD1. Germline values: CDR1 SQVTM, CDR2 ANQGSEA. The CDR3 consists of 11 residues. DNA for the CDR3: TGCAGCGCGACAGGGGCCACCCTAATGGCCTTC. This codes for CSATGATLMAF.

The CDR3 here is CASSYGTGQETQYF. CDR3 bases: TGTGCCAGCAGTTACGGAACAGGACAAGAGACCCAGTACTTC. The chain is built from TRBV6-5 and TRBJ2-5; D perhaps matches TRBD1 (5 bases). Germline V lookup: CDR1 MNHEY, CDR2 SVGAGI. The CDR3 runs to 14 residues. V lost 2 bases, J lost 2 bases, and 9 bases lay in between.

This clone was counted only a few times. This sequence joins TRBV11-2 and TRBJ2-3; D gene uncertain. The germline CDR1 and CDR2 sequences are SGHAT and FQNNGV. CDR3 size: 12 residues. V was pared by 0 bases and J by 5 bases, with 3 bases between. The CDR3 DNA follows: TGTGCCAGCAGCTTAGATCTAGATACGCAGTATTTT. This gives the protein CASSLDLDTQYF.

The chain has TRBV6-2 or TRBV6-3 and TRBJ2-2, with D possibly matching TRBD1 (7 bases). CDR1 MNHEY and CDR2 SVGEGT come from the germline V gene. This CDR3 is 19 amino acids long. V was trimmed by 1 base and J by 3 bases, leaving 21 bases between them. The CDR3 DNA follows: TGTGCCAGCAGTTACTATGGGGGGACAGTCCCCGCCGACACCGGGGAGCTGTTTTTT. Translation gives CASSYYGGTVPADTGELFF.

The J gene is TRBJ2-4, the V gene TRBV7-9, with D uncertain. Germline values: CDR1 SEHNR, CDR2 FQNEAQ (reference sequence). This CDR3 comprises 13 residues. V lost 1 base and J 9 bases, leaving 10 bases between the germline ends. In DNA, the CDR3 is TGTGCCAGCAGCTTAGAGGCACAGACCATTCAGTACTTC. This translates into CASSLEAQTIQYF.